The present T cell receptor beta chain was sequenced within a study of shared clonotypes between healthy human individuals. Worth noting for this clone: The antigen is not known.

Study-level findings and limits: Larger estimated richness was generally seen in naive subsets than in memory subsets.

Approximately 30,000 T cell genomes (around 200 ng DNA) went into each sorted-subset replicate. How the authors handled the data: ImmunoSEQ output held junction-only sequences without quality scores, so filtering differed. Data came from immunoSEQ multiplex PCR; TCRdb stores just in-frame clones and leaves some out. V, J and clone size are taken as reported in that table, and D and trimming were inferred from the DNA itself. Of 2 million to 2.5 million clones in the sample, 85% to 95% were seen once. CDR3 length: 16 amino acids. The J segment lost 4 bases and the V segment lost 5 bases, leaving 12 bases of the junction unmatched. Germline V gives CDR1 LNHDA, CDR2 SQIVND (reference sequence).

The sequencing sample was made of naive CD4+ T cells sorted from blood. Subset meaning: CD45RA+ positively selected. This sequence was found in a young man in good health. V and J are TRBV19 and TRBJ2-5; 8 nucleotides line up with TRBD2. Here the CDR3 DNA reads TGTGCCAGTAGTCCACTTAGCGGGACGAACCGAGAGACCCAGTACTTC. Encoded protein: CASSPLSGTNRETQYF.